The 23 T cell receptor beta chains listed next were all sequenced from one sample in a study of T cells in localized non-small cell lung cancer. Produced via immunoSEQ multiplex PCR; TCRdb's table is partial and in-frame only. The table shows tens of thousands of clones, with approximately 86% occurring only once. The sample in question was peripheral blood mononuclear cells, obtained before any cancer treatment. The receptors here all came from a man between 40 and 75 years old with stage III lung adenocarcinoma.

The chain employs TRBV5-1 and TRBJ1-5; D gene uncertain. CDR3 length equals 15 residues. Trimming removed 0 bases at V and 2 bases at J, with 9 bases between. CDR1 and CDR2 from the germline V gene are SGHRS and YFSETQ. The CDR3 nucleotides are TGCGCCAGCAGCTTGGGGGTTGGGGGCAATCAGCCCCAGCATTTT. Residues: CASSLGVGGNQPQHF.

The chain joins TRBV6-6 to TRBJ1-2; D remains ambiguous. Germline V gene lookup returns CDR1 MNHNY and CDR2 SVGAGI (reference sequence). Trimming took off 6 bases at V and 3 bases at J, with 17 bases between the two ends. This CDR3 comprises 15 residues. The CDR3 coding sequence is TGTGCCAGCAGCAGGCCTGGGGTACGGGACTATGGCTACACCTTC. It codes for CASSRPGVRDYGYTF.

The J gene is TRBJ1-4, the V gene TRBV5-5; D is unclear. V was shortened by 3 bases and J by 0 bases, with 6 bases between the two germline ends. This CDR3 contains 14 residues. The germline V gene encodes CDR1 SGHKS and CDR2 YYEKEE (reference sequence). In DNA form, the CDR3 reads TGTGCCAGCAGCTCGGTTGCAACTAATGAAAAACTGTTTTTT. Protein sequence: CASSSVATNEKLFF.

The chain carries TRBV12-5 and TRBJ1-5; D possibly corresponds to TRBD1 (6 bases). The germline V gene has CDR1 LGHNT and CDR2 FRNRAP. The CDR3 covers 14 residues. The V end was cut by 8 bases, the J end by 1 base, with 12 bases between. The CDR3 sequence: CASTRGGSNQPQHF. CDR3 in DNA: TGTGCTAGTACCCGGGGGGGCAGCAATCAGCCCCAGCATTTT.

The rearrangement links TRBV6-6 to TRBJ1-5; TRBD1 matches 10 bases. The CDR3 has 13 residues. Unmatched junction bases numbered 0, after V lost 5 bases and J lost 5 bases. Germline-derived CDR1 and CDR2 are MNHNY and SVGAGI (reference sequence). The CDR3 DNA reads TGTGCCAGCAGTGGGACAGGGGATCAGCCCCAGCATTTT. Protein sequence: CASSGTGDQPQHF.

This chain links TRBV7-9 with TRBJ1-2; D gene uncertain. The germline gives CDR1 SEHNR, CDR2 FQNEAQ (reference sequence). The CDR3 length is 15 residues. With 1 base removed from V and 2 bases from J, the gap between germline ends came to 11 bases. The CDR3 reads CASSLGTTENYGYTF. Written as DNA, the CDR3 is TGTGCCAGCAGCTTAGGGACGACGGAGAACTATGGCTACACCTTC.

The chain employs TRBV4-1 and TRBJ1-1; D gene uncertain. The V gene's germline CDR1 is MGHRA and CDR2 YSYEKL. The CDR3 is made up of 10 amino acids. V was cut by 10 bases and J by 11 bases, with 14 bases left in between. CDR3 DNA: TGCGCCATTCCAGGACCAAGTGCTTTCTTT. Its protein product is CAIPGPSAFF.

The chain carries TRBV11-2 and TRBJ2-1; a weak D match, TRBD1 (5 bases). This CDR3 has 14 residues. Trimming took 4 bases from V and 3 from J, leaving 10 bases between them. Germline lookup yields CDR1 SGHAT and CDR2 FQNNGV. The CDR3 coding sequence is TGTGCCAGCAGCTCGGTAAGGGGCTACAATGAGCAGTTCTTC. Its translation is CASSSVRGYNEQFF.

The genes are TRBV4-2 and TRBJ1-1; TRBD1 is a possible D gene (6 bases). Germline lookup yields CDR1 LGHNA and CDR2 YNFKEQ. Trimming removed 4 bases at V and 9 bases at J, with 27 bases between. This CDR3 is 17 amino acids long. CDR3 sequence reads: CASSRKGGRQATFKAFF. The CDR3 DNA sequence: TGTGCCAGCAGCCGGAAAGGGGGAAGACAGGCTACTTTTAAAGCTTTCTTT.

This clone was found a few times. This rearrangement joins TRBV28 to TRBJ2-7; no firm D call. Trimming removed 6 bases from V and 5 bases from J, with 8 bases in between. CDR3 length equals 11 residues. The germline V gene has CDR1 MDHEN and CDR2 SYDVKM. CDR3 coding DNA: TGTGCCAGCAGATACATTAACGAGCAGTACTTC. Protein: CASRYINEQYF.

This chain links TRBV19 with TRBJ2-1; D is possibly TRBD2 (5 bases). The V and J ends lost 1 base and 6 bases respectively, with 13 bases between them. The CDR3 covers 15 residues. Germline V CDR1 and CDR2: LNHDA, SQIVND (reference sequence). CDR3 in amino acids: CASSIVGGKSNEQFF. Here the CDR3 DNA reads TGTGCCAGTAGTATAGTAGGAGGAAAGAGCAATGAGCAGTTCTTC.

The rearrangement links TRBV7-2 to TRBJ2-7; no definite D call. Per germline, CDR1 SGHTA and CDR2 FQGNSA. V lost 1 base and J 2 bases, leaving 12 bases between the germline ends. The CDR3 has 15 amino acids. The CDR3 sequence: CASSLDRVSTYEQYF. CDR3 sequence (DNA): TGTGCCAGCAGCTTAGACCGGGTCTCGACCTACGAGCAGTACTTC. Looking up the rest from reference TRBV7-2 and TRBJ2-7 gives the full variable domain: GAGVSQSPSNKVTEKGKDVELRCDPISGHTALYWYRQSLGQGLEFLIYFQGNSAPDKSGLPSDRFSAERTGGSVSTLTIQRTQQEDSAVYLCASSLDRVSTYEQYFGPGTRLTVT.

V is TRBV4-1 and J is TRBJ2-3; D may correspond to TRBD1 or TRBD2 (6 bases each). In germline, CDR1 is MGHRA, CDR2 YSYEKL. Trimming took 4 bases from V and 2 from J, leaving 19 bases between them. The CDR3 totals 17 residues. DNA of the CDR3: TGCGCCAGCAGCCGTTGGGGGGCGGGCGTCTTCACAGATACGCAGTATTTT. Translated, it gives CASSRWGAGVFTDTQYF.

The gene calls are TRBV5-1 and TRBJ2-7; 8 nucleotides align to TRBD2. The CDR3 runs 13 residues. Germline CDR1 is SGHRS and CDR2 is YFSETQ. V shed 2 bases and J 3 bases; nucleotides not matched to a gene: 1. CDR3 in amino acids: CASSFAGGYEQYF. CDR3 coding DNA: TGCGCCAGCAGCTTCGCGGGGGGCTACGAGCAGTACTTC.

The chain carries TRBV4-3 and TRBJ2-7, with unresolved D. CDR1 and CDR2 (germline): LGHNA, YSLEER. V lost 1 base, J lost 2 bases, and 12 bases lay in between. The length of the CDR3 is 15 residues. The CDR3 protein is CASSQAAQVTYEQYF. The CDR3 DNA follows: TGCGCCAGCAGCCAAGCAGCTCAGGTGACCTACGAGCAGTACTTC.

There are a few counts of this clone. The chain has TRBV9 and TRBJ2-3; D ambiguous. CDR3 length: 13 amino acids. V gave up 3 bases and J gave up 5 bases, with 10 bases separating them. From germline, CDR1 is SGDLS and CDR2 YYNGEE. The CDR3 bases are TGTGCCAGCAGCGAAGGCGCCGGAGATACGCAGTATTTT. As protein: CASSEGAGDTQYF.

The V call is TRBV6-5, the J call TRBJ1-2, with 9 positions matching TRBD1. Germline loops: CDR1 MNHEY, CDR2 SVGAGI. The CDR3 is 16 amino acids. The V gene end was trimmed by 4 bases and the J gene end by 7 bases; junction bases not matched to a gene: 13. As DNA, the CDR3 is TGTGCCAGCAGTTCGGCACAGGGGGCTTTTAATGTTGGCTACACCTTC. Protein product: CASSSAQGAFNVGYTF.

CDR3 sequence reads: CASSSPRGGGAGEQYF. The CDR3 bases are TGTGCCAGCAGCTCCCCGCGGGGCGGGGGGGCGGGGGAGCAGTACTTC. The J gene is TRBJ2-7, the V gene TRBV13; 9 nucleotides agree with TRBD2. This CDR3 region has 16 residues. Germline trimming cut 4 bases from V and 7 bases from J; bases unmatched to any gene: 14. The germline CDR1 and CDR2 sequences are PRHDT and FYEKMQ (reference sequence).

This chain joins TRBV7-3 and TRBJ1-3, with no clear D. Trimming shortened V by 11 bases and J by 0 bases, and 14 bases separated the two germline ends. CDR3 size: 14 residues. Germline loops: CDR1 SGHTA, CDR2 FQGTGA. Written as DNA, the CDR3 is TGTGCCTCTTCAGACGGTTTCTCTGGAAACACCATATATTTT. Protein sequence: CASSDGFSGNTIYF.

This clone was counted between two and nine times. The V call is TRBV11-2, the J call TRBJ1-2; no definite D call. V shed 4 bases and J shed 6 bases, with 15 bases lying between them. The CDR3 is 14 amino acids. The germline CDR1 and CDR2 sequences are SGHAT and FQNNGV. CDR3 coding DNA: TGTGCCAGCAGCTCCGCCTACCCGAGGGATGGCTACACCTTC. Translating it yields CASSSAYPRDGYTF.

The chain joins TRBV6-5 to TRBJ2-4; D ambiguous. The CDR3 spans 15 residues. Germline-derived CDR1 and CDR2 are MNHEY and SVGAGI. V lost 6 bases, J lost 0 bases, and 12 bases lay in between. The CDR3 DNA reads TGTGCCAGCAGCCAGGACCTACTAGCCAAAAACATTCAGTACTTC. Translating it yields CASSQDLLAKNIQYF.

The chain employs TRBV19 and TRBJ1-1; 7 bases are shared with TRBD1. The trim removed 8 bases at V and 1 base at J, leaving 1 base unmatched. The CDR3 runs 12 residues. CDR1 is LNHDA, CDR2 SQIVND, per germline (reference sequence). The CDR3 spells CASQGGNTEAFF. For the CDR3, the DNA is TGTGCCAGTCAGGGGGGGAACACTGAAGCTTTCTTT.

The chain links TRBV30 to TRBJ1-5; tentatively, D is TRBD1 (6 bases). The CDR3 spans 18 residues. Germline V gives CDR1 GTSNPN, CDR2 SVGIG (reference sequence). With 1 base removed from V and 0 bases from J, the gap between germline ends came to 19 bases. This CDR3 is CAWSGATGQGNSNQPQHF. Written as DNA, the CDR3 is TGTGCCTGGAGTGGGGCCACAGGGCAGGGGAATAGCAATCAGCCCCAGCATTTT. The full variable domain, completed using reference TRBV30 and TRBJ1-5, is SQTIHQWPATLVQPVGSPLSLECTVEGTSNPNLYWYRQAAGRGLQLLFYSVGIGQISSEVPQNLSASRPQDRQFILSSKKLLLSDSGFYLCAWSGATGQGNSNQPQHFGDGTRLSIL.